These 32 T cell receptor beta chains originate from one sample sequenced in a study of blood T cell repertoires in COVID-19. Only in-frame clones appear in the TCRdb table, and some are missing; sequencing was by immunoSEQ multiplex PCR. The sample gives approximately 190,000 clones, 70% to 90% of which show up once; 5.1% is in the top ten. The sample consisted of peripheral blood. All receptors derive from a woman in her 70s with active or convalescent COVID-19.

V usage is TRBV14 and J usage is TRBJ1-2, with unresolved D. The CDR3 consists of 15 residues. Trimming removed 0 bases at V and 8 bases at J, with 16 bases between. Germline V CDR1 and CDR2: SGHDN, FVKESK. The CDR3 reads CASSQDLLTREGYTF. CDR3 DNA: TGTGCCAGCAGCCAAGATCTACTTACCCGGGAGGGCTACACCTTC.

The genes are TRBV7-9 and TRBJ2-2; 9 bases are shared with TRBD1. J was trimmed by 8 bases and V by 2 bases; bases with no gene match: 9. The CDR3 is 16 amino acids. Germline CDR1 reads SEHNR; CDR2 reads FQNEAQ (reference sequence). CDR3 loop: CASSLFGTGWKGELFF. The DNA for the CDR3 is TGTGCCAGCAGCTTATTCGGGACAGGGTGGAAAGGGGAGCTGTTTTTT.

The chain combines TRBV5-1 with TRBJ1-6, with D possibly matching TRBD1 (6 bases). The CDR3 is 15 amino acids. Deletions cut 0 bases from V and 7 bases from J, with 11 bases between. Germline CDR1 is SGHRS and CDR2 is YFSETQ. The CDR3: CASSLVGGKNSPLHF. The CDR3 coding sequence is TGCGCCAGCAGCTTGGTAGGGGGTAAGAATTCACCCCTCCACTTT.

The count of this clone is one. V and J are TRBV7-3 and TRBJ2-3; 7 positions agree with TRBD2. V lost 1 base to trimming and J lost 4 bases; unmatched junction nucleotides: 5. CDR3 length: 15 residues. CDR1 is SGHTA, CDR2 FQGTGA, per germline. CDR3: CASSLIAGEADTQYF. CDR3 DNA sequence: TGTGCCAGCAGCTTAATTGCGGGAGAGGCAGATACGCAGTATTTT.

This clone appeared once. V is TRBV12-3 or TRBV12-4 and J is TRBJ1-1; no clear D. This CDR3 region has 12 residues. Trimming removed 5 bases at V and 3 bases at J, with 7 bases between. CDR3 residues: CASSPGHTEAFF. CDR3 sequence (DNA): TGTGCCAGCAGTCCCGGTCACACTGAAGCTTTCTTT.

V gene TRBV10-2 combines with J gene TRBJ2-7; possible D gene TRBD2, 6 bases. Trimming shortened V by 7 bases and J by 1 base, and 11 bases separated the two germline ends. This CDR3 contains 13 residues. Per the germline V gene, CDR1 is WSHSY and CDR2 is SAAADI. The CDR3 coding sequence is TGCGCCAGCATCCCCGGGACTTCCTACGAGCAGTACTTC. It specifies CASIPGTSYEQYF.

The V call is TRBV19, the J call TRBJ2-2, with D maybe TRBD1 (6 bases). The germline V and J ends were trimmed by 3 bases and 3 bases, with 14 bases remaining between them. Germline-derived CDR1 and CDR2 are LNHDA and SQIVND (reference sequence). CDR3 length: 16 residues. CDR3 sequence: CASSIRTGSDTGELFF. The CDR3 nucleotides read TGTGCCAGTAGTATCCGAACAGGGTCCGACACCGGGGAGCTGTTTTTT.

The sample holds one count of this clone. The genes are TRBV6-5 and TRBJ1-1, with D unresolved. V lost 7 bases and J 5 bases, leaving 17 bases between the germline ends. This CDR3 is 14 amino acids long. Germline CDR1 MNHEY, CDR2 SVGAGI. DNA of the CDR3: TGTGCCAGCACCCCCGCCGGAGGGAAGACTGAAGCTTTCTTT. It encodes CASTPAGGKTEAFF.

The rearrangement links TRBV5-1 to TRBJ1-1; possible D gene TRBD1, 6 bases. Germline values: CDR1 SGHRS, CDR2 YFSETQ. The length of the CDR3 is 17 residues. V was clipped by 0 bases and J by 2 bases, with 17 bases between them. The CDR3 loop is CASSLAVIGQRNTEAFF. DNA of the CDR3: TGCGCCAGCAGCTTGGCAGTGATAGGACAGAGAAACACTGAAGCTTTCTTT.

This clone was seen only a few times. CDR3 nucleotide sequence: TGTGCCAGCAGTCCCCAGGGGAACTTTTATAGCAATCAGCCCCAGCATTTT. Translated, it gives CASSPQGNFYSNQPQHF. The V and J genes are TRBV6-6 and TRBJ1-5; D is perhaps TRBD1 (6 bases). This CDR3 contains 17 residues. Germline values: CDR1 MNHNY, CDR2 SVGAGI (reference sequence). Trimming removed 5 bases at V and 0 bases at J, with 17 bases between.

The CDR3 loop reads CASSASGPPYNEQFF. DNA of the CDR3: TGCGCCAGCAGCGCCAGCGGTCCGCCTTACAATGAGCAGTTCTTC. The J gene is TRBJ2-1, the V gene TRBV5-1, with D possibly matching TRBD2 (5 bases). V was cut by 4 bases and J by 4 bases, with 15 bases left in between. Germline CDR1 reads SGHRS; CDR2 reads YFSETQ. The CDR3 extends over 15 amino acids.

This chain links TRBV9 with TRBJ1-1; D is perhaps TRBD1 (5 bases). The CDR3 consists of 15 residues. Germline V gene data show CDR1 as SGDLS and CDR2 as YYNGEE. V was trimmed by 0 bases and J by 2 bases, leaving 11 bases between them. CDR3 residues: CASSVEEGFNTEAFF. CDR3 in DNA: TGTGCCAGCAGCGTAGAGGAGGGGTTCAACACTGAAGCTTTCTTT.

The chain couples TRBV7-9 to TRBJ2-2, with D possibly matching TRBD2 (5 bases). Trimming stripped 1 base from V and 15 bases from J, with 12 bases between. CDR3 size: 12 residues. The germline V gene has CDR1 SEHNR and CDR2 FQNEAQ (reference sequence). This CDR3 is CASSLESRRLFF. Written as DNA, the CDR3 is TGTGCCAGCAGCTTAGAGTCTAGGAGGTTGTTTTTT.

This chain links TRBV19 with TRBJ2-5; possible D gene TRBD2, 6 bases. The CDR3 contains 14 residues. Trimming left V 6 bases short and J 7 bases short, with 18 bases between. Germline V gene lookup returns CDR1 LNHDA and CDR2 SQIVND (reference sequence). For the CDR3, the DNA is TGTGCCAGTAGCTCCGGGACTCCAGGCACGACCCAGTACTTC. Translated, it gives CASSSGTPGTTQYF.

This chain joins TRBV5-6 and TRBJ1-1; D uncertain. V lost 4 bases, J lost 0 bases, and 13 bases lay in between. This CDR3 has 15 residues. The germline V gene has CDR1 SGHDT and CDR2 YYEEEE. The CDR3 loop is CASSPTVQLNTEAFF. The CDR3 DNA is TGTGCCAGCAGCCCAACGGTACAGTTGAACACTGAAGCTTTCTTT.

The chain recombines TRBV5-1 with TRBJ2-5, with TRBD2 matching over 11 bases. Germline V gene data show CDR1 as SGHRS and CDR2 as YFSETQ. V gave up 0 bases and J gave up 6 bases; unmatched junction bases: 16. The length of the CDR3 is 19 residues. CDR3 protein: CASSLVPTPNSGRAKTQYF. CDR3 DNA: TGCGCCAGCAGCTTGGTTCCGACTCCAAATAGCGGGAGGGCCAAGACCCAGTACTTC.

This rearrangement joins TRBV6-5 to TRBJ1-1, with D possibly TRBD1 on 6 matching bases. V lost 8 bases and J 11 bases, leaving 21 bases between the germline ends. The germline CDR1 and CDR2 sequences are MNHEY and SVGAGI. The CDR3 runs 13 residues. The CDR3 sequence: CASRPTRTAEAFF. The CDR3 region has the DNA TGTGCCAGCCGCCCCACTCGGACAGCCGAGGCTTTCTTT.

The chain's CDR3 is CASAGGRSHVPYNEQFF. The CDR3 DNA sequence: TGCGCCAGCGCTGGGGGGAGAAGTCATGTCCCCTACAATGAGCAGTTCTTC. The J gene is TRBJ2-1, the V gene TRBV5-1; possibly TRBD2 for D (6 bases). V lost 7 bases and J lost 2, with 22 bases in between. This CDR3 is built from 17 residues. The germline gives CDR1 SGHRS, CDR2 YFSETQ.

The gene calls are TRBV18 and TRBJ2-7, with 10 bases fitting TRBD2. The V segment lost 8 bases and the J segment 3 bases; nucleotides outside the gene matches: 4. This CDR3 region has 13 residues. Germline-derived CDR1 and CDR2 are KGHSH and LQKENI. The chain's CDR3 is CASATSGIYEQYF. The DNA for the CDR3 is TGTGCCAGCGCTACTAGCGGGATCTACGAGCAGTACTTC.

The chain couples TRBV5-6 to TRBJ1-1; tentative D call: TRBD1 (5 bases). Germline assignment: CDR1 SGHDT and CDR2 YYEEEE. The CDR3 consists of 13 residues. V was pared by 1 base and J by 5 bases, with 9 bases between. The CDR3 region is CASSLMQGTEAFF. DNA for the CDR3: TGTGCCAGCAGCTTGATGCAGGGAACTGAAGCTTTCTTT.

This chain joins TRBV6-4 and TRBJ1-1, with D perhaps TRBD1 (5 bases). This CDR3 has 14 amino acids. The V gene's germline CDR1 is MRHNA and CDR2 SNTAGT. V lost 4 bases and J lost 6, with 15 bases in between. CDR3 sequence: CASSGADSRSEAFF. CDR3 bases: TGTGCCAGCAGTGGGGCCGACAGTAGGTCTGAAGCTTTCTTT.

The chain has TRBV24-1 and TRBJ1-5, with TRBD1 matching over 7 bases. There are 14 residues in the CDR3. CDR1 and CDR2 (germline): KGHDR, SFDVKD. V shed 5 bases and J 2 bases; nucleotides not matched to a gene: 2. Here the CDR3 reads CATSGQGGNQPQHF. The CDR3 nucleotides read TGTGCCACCAGTGGGCAGGGGGGCAATCAGCCCCAGCATTTT.

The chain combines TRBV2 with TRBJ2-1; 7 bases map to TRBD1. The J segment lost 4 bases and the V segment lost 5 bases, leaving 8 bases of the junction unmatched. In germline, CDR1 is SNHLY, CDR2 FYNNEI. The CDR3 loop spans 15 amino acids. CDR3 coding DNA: TGTGCCAGCAGTTCCCGACAGGGAGCTTACAATGAGCAGTTCTTC. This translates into CASSSRQGAYNEQFF. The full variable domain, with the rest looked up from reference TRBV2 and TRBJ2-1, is EPEVTQTPSHQVTQMGQEVILRCVPISNHLYFYWYRQILGQKVEFLVSFYNNEISEKSEIFDDQFSVERPDGSNFTLKIRSTKLEDSAMYFCASSSRQGAYNEQFFGPGTRLTVL.

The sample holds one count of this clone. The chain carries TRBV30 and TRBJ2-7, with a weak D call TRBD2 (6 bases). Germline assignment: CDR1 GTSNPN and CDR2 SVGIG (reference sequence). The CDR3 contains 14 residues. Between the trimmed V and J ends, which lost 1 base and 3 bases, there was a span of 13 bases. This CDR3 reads CAWSETSIVYEQYF. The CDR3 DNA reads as TGTGCCTGGAGTGAAACTAGCATTGTCTACGAGCAGTACTTC.

CDR3 loop: CASSYRGFEKLFF. For the CDR3, the DNA is TGTGCCAGCAGTTACCGGGGATTTGAAAAACTGTTTTTT. V and J are TRBV6-6 and TRBJ1-4; D remains unclear. The CDR3 loop spans 13 amino acids. Germline V gene data show CDR1 as MNHNY and CDR2 as SVGAGI (reference sequence). The V end lost 2 bases, the J end lost 7 bases, and 8 bases lay between the germline ends.

The chain's CDR3 is CASSRGRQGISASGYNEQFF. CDR3 DNA: TGTGCCAGCAGCCGCGGCCGACAGGGTATCTCGGCTTCCGGATACAATGAGCAGTTCTTC. J is TRBJ2-1 and V is TRBV5-5; 7 nucleotides match TRBD1. The CDR3 runs to 20 residues. Per germline, CDR1 SGHKS and CDR2 YYEKEE (reference sequence). The V and J ends lost 4 bases and 4 bases, in that order; junction bases with no gene match: 23.

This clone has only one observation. The CDR3: CASSIGAGSPDTQYF. CDR3 coding DNA: TGTGCCAGTAGTATAGGGGCAGGCTCCCCAGATACGCAGTATTTT. V gene TRBV19 combines with J gene TRBJ2-3; D ambiguous. This CDR3 is 15 amino acids long. CDR1 is LNHDA, CDR2 SQIVND, per germline (reference sequence). Trimming pared 1 base from V and 4 bases from J, leaving 12 bases between.

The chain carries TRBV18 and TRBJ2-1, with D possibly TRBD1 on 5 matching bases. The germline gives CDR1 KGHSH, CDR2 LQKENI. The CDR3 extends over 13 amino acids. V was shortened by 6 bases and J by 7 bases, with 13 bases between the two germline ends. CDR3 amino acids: CASSPTETNEQFF. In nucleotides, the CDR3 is TGTGCCAGCTCCCCGACAGAGACGAATGAGCAGTTCTTC.

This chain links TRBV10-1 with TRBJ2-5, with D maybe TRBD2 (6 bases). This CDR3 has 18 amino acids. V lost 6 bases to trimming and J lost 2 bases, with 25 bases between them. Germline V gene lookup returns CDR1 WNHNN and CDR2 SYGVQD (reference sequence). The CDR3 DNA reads TGCGCCAGCAGATCCCTCGGGGGATCTGCGGGCCTACAAGAGACCCAGTACTTC. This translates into CASRSLGGSAGLQETQYF.

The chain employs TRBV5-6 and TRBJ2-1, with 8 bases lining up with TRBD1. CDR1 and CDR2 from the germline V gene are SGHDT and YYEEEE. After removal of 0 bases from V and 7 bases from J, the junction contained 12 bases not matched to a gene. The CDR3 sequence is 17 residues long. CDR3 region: CASSLAVRQGSLNEQFF. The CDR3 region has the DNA TGTGCCAGCAGCTTGGCAGTCCGACAGGGGAGTTTGAATGAGCAGTTCTTC.

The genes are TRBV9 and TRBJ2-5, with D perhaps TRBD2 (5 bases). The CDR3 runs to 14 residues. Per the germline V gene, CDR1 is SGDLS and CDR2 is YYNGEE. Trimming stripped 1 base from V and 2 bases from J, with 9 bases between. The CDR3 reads CASSVYSGQETQYF. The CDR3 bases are TGTGCCAGCAGCGTATACAGCGGACAAGAGACCCAGTACTTC.

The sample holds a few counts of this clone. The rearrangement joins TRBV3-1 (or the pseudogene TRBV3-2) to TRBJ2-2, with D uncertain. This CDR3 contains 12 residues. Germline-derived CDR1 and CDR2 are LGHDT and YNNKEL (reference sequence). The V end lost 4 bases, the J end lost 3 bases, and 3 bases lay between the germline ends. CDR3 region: CASSLYTGELFF. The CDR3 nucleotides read TGTGCCAGCAGCCTCTACACCGGGGAGCTGTTTTTT.